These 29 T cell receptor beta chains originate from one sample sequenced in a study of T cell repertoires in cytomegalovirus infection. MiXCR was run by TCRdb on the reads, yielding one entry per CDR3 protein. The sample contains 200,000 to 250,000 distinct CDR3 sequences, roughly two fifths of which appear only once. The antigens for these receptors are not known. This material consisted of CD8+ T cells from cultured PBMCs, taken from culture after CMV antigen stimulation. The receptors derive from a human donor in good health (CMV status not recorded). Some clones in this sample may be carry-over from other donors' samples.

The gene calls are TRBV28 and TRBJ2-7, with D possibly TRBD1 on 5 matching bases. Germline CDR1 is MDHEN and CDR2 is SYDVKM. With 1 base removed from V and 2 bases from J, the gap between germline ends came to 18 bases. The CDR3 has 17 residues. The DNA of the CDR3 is TGTGCCAGCAGTTTATCCCCCCCTAGGACACTGACCTACGAGCAGTACTTC. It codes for CASSLSPPRTLTYEQYF.

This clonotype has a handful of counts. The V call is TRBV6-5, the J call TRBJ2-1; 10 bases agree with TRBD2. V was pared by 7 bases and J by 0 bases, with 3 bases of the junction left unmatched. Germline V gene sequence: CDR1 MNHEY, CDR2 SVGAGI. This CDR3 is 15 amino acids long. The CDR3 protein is CASKLAGSSYNEQFF. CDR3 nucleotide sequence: TGTGCCAGCAAACTAGCGGGGAGCTCCTACAATGAGCAGTTCTTC.

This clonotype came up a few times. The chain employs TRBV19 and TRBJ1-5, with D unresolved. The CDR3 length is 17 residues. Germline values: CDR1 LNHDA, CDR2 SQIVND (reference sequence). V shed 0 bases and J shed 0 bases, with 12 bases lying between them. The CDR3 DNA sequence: TGTGCCAGTAGTATAGATGGCTCAGAGTTTAGCAATCAGCCCCAGCATTTT. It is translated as CASSIDGSEFSNQPQHF. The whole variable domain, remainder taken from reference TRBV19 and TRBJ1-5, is DGGITQSPKYLFRKEGQNVTLSCEQNLNHDAMYWYRQDPGQGLRLIYYSQIVNDFQKGDIAEGYSVSREKKESFPLTVTSAQKNPTAFYLCASSIDGSEFSNQPQHFGDGTRLSIL.

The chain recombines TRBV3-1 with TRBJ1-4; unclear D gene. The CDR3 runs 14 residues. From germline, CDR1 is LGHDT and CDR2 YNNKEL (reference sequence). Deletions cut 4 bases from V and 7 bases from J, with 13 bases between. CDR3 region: CASSRGEGLEKLFF. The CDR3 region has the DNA TGTGCCAGCAGCCGCGGCGAGGGTCTTGAAAAACTGTTTTTT.

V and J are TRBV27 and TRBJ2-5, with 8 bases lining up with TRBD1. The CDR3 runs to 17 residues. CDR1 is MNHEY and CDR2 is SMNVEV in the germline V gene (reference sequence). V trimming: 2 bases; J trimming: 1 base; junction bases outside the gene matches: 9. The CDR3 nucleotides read TGTGCCAGCAGTTTAAAAGGGGCAGGGGGCCTCCAAGAGACCCAGTACTTC. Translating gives CASSLKGAGGLQETQYF.

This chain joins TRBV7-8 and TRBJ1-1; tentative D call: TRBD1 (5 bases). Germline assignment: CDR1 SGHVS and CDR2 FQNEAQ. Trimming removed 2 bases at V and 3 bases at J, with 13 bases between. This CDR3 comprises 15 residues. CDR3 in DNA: TGTGCCAGCAGCTTACGAAGGGGAGGTGACACTGAAGCTTTCTTT. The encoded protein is CASSLRRGGDTEAFF.

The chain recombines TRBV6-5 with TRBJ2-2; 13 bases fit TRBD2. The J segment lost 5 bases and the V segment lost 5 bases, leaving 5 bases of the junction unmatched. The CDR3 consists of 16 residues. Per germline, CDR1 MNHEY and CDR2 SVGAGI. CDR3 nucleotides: TGTGCCAGCAGTCCCCGGACTAGCGGGAGTACCGGGGAGCTGTTTTTT. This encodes CASSPRTSGSTGELFF.

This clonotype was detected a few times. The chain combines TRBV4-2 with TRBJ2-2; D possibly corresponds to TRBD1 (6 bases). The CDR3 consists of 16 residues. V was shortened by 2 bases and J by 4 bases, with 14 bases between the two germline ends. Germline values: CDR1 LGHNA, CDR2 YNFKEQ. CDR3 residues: CASSQPQGQRTGELFF. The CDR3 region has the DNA TGTGCCAGCAGCCAACCCCAAGGACAGCGCACCGGGGAGCTGTTTTTT.

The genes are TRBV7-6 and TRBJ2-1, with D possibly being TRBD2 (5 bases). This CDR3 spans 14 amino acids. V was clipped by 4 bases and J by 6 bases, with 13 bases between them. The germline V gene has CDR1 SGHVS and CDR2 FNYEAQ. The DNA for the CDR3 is TGTGCCAGCAGCTCCAAAGGACTGCTCAATGAGCAGTTCTTC. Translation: CASSSKGLLNEQFF.

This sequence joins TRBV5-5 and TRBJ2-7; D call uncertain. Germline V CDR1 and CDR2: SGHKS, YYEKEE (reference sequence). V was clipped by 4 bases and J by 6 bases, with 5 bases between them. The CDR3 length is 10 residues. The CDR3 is CASSGSEQYF. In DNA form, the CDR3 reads TGTGCCAGCAGCGGGTCCGAGCAGTACTTC.

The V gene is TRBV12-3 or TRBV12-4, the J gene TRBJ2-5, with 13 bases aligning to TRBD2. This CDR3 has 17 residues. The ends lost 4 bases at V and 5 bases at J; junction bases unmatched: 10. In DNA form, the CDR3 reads TGTGCCAGCAGTTGGACTAGCGGGAGCTCAGAGACGGAGACCCAGTACTTC. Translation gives CASSWTSGSSETETQYF.

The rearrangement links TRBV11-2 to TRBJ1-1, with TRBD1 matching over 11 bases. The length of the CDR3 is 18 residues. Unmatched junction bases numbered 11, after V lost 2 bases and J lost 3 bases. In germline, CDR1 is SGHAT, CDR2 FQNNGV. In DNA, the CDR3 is TGTGCCAGCAGCTTATGGGCCCCTAGGGGACAGGGGGACACTGAAGCTTTCTTT. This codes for CASSLWAPRGQGDTEAFF.

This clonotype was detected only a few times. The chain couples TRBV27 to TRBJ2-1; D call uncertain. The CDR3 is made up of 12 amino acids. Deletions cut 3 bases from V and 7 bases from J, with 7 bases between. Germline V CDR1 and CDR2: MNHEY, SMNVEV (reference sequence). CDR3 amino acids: CASSFIGNEQFF. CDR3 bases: TGTGCCAGCAGTTTTATAGGGAATGAGCAGTTCTTC.

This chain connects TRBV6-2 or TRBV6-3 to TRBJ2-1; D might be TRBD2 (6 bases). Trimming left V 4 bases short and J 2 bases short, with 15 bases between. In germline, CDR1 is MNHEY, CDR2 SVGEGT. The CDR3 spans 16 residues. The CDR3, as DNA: TGTGCCAGCAGTTTCATAAGCGGGTTACCCTACAATGAGCAGTTCTTC. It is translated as CASSFISGLPYNEQFF.

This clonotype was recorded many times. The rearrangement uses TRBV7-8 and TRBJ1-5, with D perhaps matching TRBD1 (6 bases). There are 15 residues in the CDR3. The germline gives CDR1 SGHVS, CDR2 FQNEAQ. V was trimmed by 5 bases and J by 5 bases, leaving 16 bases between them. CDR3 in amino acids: CASSTSRGADQPQHF. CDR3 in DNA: TGTGCCAGCAGCACGAGCAGGGGCGCCGATCAGCCCCAGCATTTT.

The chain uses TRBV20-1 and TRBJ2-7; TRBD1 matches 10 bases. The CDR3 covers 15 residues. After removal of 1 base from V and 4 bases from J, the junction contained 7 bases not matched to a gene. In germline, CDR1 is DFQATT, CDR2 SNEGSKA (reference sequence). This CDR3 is CSARVLTGGLYEQYF. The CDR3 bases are TGCAGTGCTAGAGTCCTGACAGGGGGCTTGTACGAGCAGTACTTC.

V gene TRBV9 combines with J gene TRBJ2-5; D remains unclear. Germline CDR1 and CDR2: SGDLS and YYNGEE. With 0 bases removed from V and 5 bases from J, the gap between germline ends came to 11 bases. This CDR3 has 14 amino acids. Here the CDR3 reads CASSVGAERETQYF. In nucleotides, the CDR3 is TGTGCCAGCAGCGTAGGGGCCGAGAGGGAGACCCAGTACTTC.

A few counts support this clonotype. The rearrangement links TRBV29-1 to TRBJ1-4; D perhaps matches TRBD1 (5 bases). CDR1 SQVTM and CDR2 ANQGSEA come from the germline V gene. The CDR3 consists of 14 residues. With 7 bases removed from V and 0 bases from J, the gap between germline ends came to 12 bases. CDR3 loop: CSARGDATNEKLFF. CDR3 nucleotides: TGCAGCGCCCGCGGGGACGCAACTAATGAAAAACTGTTTTTT.

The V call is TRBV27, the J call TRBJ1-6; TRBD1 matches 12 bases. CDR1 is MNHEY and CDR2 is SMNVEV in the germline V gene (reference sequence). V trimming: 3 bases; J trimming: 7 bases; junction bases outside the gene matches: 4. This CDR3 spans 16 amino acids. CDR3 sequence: CASSFQGQGANSPLHF. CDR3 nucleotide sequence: TGTGCCAGCAGTTTTCAGGGACAGGGGGCGAATTCACCCCTCCACTTT.

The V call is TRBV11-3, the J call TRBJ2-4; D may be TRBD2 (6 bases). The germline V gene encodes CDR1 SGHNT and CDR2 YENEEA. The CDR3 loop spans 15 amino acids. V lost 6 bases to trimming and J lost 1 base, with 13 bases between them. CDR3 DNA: TGTGCCAGCAGTGGGAGGCCGGGGGCCAAAAACATTCAGTACTTC. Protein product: CASSGRPGAKNIQYF.

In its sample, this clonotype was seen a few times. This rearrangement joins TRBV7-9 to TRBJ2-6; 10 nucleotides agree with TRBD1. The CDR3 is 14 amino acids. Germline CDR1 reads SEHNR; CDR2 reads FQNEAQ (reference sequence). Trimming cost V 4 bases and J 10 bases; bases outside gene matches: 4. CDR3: CASSSRDRGNVLTF. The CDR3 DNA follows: TGTGCCAGCAGCTCCCGGGACAGGGGTAACGTCCTGACTTTC.

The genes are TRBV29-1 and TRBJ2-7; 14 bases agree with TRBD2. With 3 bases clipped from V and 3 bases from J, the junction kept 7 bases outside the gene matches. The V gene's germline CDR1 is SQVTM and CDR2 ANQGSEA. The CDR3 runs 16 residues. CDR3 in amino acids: CSVEGGLAGEDYEQYF. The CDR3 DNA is TGCAGCGTTGAGGGGGGACTAGCGGGAGAAGACTACGAGCAGTACTTC.

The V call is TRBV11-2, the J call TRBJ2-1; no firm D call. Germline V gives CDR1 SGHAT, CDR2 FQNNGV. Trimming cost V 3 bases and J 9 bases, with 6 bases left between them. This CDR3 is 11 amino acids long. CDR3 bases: TGTGCCAGCAGCTTTAGTACTGAGCAGTTCTTC. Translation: CASSFSTEQFF.

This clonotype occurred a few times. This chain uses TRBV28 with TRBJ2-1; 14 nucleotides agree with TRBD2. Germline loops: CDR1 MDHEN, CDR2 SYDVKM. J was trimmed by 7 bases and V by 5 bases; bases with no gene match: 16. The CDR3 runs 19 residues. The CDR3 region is CASSPRLAGGPRGPNEQFF. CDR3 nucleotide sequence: TGTGCCAGCAGTCCCCGACTAGCGGGAGGGCCTAGAGGTCCGAATGAGCAGTTCTTC.

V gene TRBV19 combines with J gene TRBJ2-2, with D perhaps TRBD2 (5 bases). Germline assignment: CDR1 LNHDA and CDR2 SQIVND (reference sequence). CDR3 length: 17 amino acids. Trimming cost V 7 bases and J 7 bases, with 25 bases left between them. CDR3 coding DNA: TGTGCCAGTACAAATCCGAGTGGGCTCGGACTTGGCGGGGAGCTGTTTTTT. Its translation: CASTNPSGLGLGGELFF. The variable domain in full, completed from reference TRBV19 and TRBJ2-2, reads DGGITQSPKYLFRKEGQNVTLSCEQNLNHDAMYWYRQDPGQGLRLIYYSQIVNDFQKGDIAEGYSVSREKKESFPLTVTSAQKNPTAFYLCASTNPSGLGLGGELFFGEGSRLTVL.

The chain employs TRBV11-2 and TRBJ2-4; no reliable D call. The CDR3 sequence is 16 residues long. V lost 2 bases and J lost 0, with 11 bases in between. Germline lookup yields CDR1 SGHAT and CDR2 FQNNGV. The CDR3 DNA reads TGTGCCAGCAGCTTATCGACGTTGGGAGCCAAAAACATTCAGTACTTC. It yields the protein CASSLSTLGAKNIQYF. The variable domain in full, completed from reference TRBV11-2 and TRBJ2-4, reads EAGVAQSPRYKIIEKRQSVAFWCNPISGHATLYWYQQILGQGPKLLIQFQNNGVVDDSQLPKDRFSAERLKGVDSTLKIQPAKLEDSAVYLCASSLSTLGAKNIQYFGAGTRLSVL.

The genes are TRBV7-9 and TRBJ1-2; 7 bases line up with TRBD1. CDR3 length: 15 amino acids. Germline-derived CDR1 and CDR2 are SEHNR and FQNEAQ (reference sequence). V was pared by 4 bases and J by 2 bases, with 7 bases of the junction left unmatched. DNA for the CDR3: TGTGCCAGCAGCTCAGACAGGGCCCCAAACTATGGCTACACCTTC. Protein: CASSSDRAPNYGYTF.

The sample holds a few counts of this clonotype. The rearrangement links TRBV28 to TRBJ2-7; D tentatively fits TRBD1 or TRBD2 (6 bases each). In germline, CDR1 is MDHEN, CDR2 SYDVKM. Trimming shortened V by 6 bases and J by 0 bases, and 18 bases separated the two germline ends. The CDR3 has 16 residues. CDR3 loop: CASSPFGGVHSYEQYF. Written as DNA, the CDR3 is TGTGCCAGCAGCCCCTTCGGGGGCGTTCACTCCTACGAGCAGTACTTC.

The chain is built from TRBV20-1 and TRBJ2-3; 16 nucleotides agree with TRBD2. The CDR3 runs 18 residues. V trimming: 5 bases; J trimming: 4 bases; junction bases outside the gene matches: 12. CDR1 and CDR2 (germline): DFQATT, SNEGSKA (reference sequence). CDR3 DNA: TGCAGTGCTTGGGGGGGGACTAGCGGGGGGGCGGCCCCAGATACGCAGTATTTT. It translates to CSAWGGTSGGAAPDTQYF.